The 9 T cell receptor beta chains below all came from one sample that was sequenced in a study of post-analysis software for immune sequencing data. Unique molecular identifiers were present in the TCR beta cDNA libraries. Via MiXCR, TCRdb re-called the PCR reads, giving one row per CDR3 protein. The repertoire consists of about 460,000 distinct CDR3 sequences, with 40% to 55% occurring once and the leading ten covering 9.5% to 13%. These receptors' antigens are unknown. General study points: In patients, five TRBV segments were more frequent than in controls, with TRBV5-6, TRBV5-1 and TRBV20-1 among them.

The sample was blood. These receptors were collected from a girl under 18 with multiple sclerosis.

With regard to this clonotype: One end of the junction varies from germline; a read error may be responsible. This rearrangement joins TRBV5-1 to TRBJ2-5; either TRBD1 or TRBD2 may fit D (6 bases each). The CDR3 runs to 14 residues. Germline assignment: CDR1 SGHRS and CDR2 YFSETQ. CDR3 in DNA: TGCGCCAGCAGCCCCGCTGGGGGGCGAGAGACCGAGTACTTC. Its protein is CASSPAGGRETEYF.

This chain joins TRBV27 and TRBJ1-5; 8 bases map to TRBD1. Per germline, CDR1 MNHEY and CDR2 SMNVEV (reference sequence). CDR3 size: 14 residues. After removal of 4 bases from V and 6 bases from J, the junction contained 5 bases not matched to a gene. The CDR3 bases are TGTGCCAGCAGTTGGGCAGGGGGCGGTCAGCCCCAGCATTTT. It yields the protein CASSWAGGGQPQHF.

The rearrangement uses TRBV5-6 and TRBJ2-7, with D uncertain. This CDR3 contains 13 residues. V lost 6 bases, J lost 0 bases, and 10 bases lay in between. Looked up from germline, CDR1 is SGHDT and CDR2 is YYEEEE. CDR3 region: CASTPYLSYEQYF. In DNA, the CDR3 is TGTGCCAGCACCCCTTACCTCTCCTACGAGCAGTACTTC.

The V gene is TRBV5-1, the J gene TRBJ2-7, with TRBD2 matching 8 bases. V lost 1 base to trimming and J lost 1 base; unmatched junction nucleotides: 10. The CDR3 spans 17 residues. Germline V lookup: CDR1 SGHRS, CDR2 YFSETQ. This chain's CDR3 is CASSLPTSGLDSYEQYF. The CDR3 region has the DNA TGCGCCAGCAGCTTGCCGACCTCGGGACTAGATTCCTACGAGCAGTACTTC.

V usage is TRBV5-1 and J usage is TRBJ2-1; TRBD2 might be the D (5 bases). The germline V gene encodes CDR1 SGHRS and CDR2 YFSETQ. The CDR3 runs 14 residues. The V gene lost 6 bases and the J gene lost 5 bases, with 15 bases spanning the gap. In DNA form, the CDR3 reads TGCGCCAGCAACTCGCCCCTAGCCCACAATGAGCAGTTCTTC. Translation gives CASNSPLAHNEQFF.

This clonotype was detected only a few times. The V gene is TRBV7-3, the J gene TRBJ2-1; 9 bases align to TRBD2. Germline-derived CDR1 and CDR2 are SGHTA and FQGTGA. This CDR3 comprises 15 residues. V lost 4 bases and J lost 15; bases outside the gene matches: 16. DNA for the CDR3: TGTGCCAGCAGCTCCGGACTAGCGAGTCCTTTCTCCCCGTTCTTC. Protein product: CASSSGLASPFSPFF. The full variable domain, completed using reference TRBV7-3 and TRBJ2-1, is GAGVSQTPSNKVTEKGKYVELRCDPISGHTALYWYRQSLGQGPEFLIYFQGTGAADDSGLPNDRFFAVRPEGSVSTLKIQRTERGDSAVYLCASSSGLASPFSPFFGPGTRLTVL.

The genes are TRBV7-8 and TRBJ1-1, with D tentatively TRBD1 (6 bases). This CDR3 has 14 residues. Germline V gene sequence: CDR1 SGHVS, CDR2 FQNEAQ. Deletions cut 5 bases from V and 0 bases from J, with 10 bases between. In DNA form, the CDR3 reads TGTGCCAGCAGCCAGTCAGGGGTGAACACTGAAGCTTTCTTT. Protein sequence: CASSQSGVNTEAFF.

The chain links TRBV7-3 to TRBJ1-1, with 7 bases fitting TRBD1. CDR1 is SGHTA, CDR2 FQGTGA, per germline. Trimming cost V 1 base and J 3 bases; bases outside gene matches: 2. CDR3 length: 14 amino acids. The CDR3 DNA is TGTGCCAGCAGCTTAAGAGGGGGCGACACTGAAGCTTTCTTT. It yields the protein CASSLRGGDTEAFF. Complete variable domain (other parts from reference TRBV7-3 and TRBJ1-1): GAGVSQTPSNKVTEKGKYVELRCDPISGHTALYWYRQSLGQGPEFLIYFQGTGAADDSGLPNDRFFAVRPEGSVSTLKIQRTERGDSAVYLCASSLRGGDTEAFFGQGTRLTVV.

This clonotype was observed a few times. The chain's CDR3 is CAISASRAGESTDTQYF. In nucleotides, the CDR3 is TGTGCCATCAGTGCCTCGCGGGCGGGAGAGAGCACAGATACGCAGTATTTT. This chain uses TRBV10-3 with TRBJ2-3, with 7 bases that match TRBD2. The germline V gene encodes CDR1 ENHRY and CDR2 SYGVKD. The J segment lost 0 bases and the V segment lost 4 bases, leaving 10 bases of the junction unmatched. The CDR3 is 17 amino acids.